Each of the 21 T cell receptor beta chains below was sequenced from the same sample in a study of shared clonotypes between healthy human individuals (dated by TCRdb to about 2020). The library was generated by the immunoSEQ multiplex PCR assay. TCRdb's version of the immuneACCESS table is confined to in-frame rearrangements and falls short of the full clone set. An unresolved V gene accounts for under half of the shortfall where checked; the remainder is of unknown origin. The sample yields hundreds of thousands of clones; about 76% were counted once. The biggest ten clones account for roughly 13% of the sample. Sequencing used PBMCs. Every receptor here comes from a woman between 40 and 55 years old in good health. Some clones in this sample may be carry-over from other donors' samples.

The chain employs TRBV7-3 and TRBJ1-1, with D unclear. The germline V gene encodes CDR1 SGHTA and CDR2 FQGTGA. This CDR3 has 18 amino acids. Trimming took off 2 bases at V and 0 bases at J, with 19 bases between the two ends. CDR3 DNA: TGTGCCAGCAGCTTATTCCCACCTTCGGGTGCGGTGAACACTGAAGCTTTCTTT. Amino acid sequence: CASSLFPPSGAVNTEAFF.

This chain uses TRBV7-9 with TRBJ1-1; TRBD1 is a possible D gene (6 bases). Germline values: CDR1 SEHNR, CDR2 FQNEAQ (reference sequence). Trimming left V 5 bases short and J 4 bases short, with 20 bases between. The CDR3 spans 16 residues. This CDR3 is CASSPRAGVFGTEAFF. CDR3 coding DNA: TGTGCCAGCAGCCCCCGGGCAGGGGTTTTTGGCACTGAAGCTTTCTTT.

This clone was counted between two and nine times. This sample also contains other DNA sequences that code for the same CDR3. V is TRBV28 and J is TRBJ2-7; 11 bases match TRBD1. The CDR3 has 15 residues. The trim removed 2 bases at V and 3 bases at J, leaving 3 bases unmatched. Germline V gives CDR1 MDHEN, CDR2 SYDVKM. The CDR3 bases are TGTGCCAGCAGTTTACCCGGGACAGGGGGCTACGAGCAGTACTTC. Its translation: CASSLPGTGGYEQYF. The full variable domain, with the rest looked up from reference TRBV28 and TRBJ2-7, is DVKVTQSSRYLVKRTGEKVFLECVQDMDHENMFWYRQDPGLGLRLIYFSYDVKMKEKGDIPEGYSVSREKKERFSLILESASTNQTSMYLCASSLPGTGGYEQYFGPGTRLTVT.

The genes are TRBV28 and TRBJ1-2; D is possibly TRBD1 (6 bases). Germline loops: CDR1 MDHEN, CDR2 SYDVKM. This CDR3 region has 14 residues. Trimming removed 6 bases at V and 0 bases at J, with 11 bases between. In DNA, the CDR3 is TGTGCCAGCAGCCAGGGGACCGCTAACTATGGCTACACCTTC. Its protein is CASSQGTANYGYTF.

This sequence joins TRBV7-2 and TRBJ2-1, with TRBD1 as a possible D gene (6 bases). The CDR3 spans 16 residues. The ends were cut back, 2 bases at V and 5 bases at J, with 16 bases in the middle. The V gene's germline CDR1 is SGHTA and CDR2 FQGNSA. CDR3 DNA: TGTGCCAGCAGCTTATTCTCCGCCGGGACAAACAATGAGCAGTTCTTC. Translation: CASSLFSAGTNNEQFF. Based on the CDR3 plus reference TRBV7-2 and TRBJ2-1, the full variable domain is GAGVSQSPSNKVTEKGKDVELRCDPISGHTALYWYRQSLGQGLEFLIYFQGNSAPDKSGLPSDRFSAERTGGSVSTLTIQRTQQEDSAVYLCASSLFSAGTNNEQFFGPGTRLTVL.

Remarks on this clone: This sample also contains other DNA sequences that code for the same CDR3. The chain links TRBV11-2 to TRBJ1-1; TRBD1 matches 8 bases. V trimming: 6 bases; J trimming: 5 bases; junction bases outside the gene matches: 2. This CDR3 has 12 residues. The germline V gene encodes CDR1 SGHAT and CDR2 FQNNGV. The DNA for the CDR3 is TGTGCCAGCAGTACAGGGGGTACTGAAGCTTTCTTT. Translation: CASSTGGTEAFF.

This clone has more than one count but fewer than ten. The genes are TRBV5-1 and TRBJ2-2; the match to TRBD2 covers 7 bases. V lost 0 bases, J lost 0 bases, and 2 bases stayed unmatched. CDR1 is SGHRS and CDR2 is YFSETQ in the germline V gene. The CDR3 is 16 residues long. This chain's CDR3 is CASSLVGGSNTGELFF. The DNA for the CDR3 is TGCGCCAGCAGCTTGGTGGGAGGGTCGAACACCGGGGAGCTGTTTTTT.

The CDR3, as DNA: TGCGCCAGCAGCTTGGGACTAGCGGGAGTAGGGTCCCAGTACTTC. Its protein product is CASSLGLAGVGSQYF. The V and J genes are TRBV5-1 and TRBJ2-5, with TRBD2 matching 12 bases. The CDR3 runs 15 residues. Looked up from germline, CDR1 is SGHRS and CDR2 is YFSETQ. The trim removed 0 bases at V and 9 bases at J, leaving 6 bases unmatched.

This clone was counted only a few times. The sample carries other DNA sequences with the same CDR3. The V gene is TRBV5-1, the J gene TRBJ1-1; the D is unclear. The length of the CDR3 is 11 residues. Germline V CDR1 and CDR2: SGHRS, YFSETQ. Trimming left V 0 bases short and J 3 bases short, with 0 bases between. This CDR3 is CASSLDTEAFF. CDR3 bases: TGCGCCAGCAGCTTGGACACTGAAGCTTTCTTT.

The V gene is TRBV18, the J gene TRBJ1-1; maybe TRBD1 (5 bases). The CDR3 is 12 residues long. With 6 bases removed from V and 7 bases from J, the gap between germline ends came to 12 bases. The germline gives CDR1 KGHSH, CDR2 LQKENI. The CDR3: CASSPEQGEAFF. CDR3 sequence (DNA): TGTGCCAGCTCCCCAGAGCAGGGTGAAGCTTTCTTT.

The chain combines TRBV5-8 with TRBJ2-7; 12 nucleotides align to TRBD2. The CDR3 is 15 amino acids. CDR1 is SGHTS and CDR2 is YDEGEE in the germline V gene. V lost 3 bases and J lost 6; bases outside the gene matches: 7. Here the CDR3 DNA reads TGTGCCAGCAGCTACAGGACTAGCGGGACTTTCGAGCAGTACTTC. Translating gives CASSYRTSGTFEQYF.

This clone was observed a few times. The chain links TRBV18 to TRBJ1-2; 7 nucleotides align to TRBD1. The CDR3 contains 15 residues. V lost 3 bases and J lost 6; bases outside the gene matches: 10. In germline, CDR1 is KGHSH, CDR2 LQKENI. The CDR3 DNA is TGTGCCAGCTCACCTTATTCTACAGGGGCTGATGGCTACACCTTC. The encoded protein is CASSPYSTGADGYTF.

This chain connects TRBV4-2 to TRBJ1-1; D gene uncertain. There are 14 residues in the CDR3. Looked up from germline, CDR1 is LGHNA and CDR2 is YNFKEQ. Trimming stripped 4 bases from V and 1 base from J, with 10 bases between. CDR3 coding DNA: TGTGCCAGCAGCCTTAACCGGTGGAACACTGAAGCTTTCTTT. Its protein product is CASSLNRWNTEAFF.

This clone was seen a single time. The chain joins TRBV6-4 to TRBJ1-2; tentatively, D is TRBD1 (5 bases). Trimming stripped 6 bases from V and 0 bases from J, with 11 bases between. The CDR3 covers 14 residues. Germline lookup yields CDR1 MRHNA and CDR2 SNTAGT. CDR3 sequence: CASSPDSSNYGYTF. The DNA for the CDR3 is TGTGCCAGCAGCCCCGACAGCTCTAACTATGGCTACACCTTC.

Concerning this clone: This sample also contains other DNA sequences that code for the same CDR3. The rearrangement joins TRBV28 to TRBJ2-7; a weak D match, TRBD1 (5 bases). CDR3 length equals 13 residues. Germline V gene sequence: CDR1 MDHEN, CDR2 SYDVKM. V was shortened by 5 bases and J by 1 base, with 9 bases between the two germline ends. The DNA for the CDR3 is TGTGCCAGCAGTCTAACAGGATCCTACGAGCAGTACTTC. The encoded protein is CASSLTGSYEQYF.

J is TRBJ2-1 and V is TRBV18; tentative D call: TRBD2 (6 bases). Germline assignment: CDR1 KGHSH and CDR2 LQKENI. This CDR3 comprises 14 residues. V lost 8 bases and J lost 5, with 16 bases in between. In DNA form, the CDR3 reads TGTGCCAGCGCGACTAGTCCGAGCGACAATGAGCAGTTCTTC. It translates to CASATSPSDNEQFF.

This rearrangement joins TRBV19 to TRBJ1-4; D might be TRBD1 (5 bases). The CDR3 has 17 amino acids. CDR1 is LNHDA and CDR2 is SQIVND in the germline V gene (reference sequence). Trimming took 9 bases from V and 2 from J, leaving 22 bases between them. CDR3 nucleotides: TGTGCCAGCCGATTCGGAGGGGCAGGGCGCACTAATGAAAAACTGTTTTTT. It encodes CASRFGGAGRTNEKLFF. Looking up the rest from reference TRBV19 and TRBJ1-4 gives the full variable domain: DGGITQSPKYLFRKEGQNVTLSCEQNLNHDAMYWYRQDPGQGLRLIYYSQIVNDFQKGDIAEGYSVSREKKESFPLTVTSAQKNPTAFYLCASRFGGAGRTNEKLFFGSGTQLSVL.

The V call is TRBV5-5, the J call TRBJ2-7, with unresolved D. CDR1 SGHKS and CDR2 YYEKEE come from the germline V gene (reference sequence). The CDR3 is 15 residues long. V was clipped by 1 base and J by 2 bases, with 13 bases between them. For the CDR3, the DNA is TGTGCCAGCAGCTTGAAGGCAGGCCCACCCTACGAGCAGTACTTC. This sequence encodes CASSLKAGPPYEQYF.

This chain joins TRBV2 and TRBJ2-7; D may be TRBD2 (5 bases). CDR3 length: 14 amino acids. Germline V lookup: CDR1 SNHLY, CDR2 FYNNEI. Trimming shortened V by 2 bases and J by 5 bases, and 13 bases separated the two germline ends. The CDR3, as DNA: TGTGCCAGCAGTGAATTGGGAGAACGCGACGAGCAGTACTTC. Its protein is CASSELGERDEQYF.

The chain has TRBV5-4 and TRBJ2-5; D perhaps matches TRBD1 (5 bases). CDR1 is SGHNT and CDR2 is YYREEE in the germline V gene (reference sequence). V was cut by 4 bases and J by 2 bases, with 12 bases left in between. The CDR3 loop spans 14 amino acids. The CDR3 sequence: CASSQGALQETQYF. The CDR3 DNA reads TGTGCCAGCAGCCAAGGGGCCTTACAAGAGACCCAGTACTTC.

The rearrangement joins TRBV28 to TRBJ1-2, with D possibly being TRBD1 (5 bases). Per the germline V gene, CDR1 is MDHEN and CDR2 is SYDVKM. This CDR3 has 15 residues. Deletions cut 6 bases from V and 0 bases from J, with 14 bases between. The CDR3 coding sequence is TGTGCCAGCAGCAATCGACAGAGGCCTAACTATGGCTACACCTTC. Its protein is CASSNRQRPNYGYTF.